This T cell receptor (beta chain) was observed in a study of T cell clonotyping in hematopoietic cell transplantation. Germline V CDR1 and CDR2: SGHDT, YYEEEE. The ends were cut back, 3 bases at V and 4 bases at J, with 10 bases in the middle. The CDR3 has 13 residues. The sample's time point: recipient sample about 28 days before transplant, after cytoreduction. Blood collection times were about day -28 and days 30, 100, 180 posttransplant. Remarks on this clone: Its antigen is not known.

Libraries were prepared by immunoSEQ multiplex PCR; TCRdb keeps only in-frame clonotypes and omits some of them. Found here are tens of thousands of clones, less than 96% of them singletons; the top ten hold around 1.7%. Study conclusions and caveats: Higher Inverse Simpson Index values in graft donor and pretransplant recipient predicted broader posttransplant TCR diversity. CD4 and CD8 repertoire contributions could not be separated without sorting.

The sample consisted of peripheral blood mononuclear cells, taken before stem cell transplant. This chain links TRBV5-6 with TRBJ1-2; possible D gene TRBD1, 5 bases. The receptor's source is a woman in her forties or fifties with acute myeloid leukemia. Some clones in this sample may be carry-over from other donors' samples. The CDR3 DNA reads TGTGCCAGCAGCTCCTACGGGGCCTATGGCTACACCTTC. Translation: CASSSYGAYGYTF.